These 5 T cell receptor beta chains came from one sample sequenced in a study of blood T cell repertoires in COVID-19. Sequencing used immunoSEQ multiplex PCR; TCRdb keeps in-frame clones, though not all of them. This sample has some 37,000 clones, with around 86% found just once. Sequencing was performed on peripheral blood. These receptors were taken from a man in his fifties or sixties in a cohort sampled during active COVID-19.

This chain links TRBV10-2 with TRBJ2-3; a weak D match, TRBD2 (5 bases). CDR3 length equals 13 residues. CDR1 is WSHSY, CDR2 SAAADI, per germline. Trimming left V 5 bases short and J 3 bases short, with 9 bases between. The CDR3 DNA sequence: TGCGCCAGCAGTTCGGACTGGACAGATACGCAGTATTTT. Translation gives CASSSDWTDTQYF.

This chain connects TRBV2 to TRBJ2-3; D not certain. The V gene lost 6 bases and the J gene lost 5 bases, with 9 bases spanning the gap. Germline V CDR1 and CDR2: SNHLY, FYNNEI. The CDR3 extends over 12 amino acids. CDR3 nucleotide sequence: TGTGCCAGCAGCGCCAGTGGAGATACGCAGTATTTT. This codes for CASSASGDTQYF.

V gene TRBV3-1 (or the pseudogene TRBV3-2) combines with J gene TRBJ2-7; 8 bases map to TRBD1. This CDR3 is 13 amino acids long. Trimming removed 6 bases from V and 4 bases from J; junction bases left unmatched: 5. CDR1 is LGHDT and CDR2 is YNNKEL in the germline V gene (reference sequence). DNA of the CDR3: TGTGCCAGCAGAGACAGGGGCAGTTACGAGCAGTACTTC. Amino acid sequence: CASRDRGSYEQYF.

J is TRBJ1-2 and V is TRBV7-9; no clear D. V lost 6 bases and J 2 bases, leaving 10 bases between the germline ends. Per germline, CDR1 SEHNR and CDR2 FQNEAQ (reference sequence). The CDR3 has 13 residues. The CDR3, as DNA: TGTGCCAGCAGGAGGGCTTCCAACTATGGCTACACCTTC. Translated, it gives CASRRASNYGYTF.

This clone appeared once. The CDR3 bases are TGTGCCAGCAGCGCGACAGGGGGCTGGGGCTACACCTTC. It codes for CASSATGGWGYTF. J is TRBJ1-2 and V is TRBV5-8, with 10 bases that match TRBD1. The CDR3 length is 13 residues. Germline CDR1 SGHTS, CDR2 YDEGEE. Trimming removed 4 bases from V and 8 bases from J; junction bases left unmatched: 5.